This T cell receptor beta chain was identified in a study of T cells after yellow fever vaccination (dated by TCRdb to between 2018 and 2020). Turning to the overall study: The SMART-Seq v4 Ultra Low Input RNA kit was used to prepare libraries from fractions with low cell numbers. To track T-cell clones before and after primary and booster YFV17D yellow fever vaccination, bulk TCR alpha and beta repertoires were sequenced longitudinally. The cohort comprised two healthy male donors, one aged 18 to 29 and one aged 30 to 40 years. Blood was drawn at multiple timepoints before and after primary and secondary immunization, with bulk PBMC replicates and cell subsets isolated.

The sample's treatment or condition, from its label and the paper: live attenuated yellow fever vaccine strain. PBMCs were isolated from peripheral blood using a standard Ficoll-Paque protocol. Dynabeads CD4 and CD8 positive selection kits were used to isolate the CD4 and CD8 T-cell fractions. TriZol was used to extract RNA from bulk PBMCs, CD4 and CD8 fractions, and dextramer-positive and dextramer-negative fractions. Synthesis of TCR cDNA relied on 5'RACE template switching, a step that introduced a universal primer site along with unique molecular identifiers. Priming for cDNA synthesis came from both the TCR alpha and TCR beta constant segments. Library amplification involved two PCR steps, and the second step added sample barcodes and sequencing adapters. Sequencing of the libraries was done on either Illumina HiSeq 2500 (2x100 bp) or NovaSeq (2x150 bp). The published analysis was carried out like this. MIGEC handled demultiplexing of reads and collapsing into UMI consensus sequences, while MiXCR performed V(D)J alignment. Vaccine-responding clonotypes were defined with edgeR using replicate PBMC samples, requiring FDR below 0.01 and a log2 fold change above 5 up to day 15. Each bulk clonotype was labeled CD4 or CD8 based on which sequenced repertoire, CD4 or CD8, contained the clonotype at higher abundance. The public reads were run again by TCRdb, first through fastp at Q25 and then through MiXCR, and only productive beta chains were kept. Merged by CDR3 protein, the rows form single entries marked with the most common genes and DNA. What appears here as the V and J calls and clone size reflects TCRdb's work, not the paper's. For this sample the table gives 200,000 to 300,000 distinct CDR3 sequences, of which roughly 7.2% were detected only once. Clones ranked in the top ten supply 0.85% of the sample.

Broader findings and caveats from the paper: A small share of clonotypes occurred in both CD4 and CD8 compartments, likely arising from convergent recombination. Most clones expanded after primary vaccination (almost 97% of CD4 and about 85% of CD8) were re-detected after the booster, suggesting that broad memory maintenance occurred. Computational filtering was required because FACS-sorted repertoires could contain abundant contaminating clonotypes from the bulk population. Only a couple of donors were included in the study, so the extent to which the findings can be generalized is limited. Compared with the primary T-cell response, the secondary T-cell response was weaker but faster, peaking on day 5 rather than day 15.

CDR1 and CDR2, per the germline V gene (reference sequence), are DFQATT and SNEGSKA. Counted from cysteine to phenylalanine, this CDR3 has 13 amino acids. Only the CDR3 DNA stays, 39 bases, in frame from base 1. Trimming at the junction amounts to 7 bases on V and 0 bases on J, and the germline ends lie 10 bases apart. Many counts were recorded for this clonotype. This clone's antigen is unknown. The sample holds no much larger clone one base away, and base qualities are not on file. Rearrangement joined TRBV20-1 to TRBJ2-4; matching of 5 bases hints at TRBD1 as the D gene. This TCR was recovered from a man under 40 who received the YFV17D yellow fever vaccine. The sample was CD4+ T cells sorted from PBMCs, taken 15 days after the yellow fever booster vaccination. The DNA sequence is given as TGCAGTGTTGTTAGGGGAGCCAAAAACATTCAGTACTTC. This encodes CSVVRGAKNIQYF.